These T cell receptor beta chains were read from a single sample in a study of blood T cell repertoires in COVID-19. Assay used: immunoSEQ multiplex PCR; TCRdb lists only in-frame clones, some missing. The sample consists of more than 100,000 clones, over 65% of them appearing once. Sequencing was done on a sample of peripheral blood. The receptors here all came from a woman aged 70-85 years with acute or convalescent COVID-19. The CDR3 runs from the conserved cysteine through the conserved F or W. A D gene is named only where the DNA matches it firmly. Only some rows state a clone size, as once, few, many or a class for expanded clones.

j_gene: TRBJ2-5
abundance: -
v_gene: TRBV7-2
d_gene: TRBD2
CDR3aa: CASSRRLAGSSETQYF
CDR3nt: TGTGCCAGCAGCCGTCGGCTAGCGGGGTCATCGGAGACCCAGTACTTC

j_gene: TRBJ1-4
abundance: -
v_gene: TRBV6-2/TRBV6-3
d_gene: -
CDR3aa: CASSSYLWGRGTTNEKLFF
CDR3nt: TGTGCCAGCAGTTCCTACCTGTGGGGGCGCGGAACAACTAATGAAAAACTGTTTTTT

j_gene: TRBJ2-3
abundance: -
v_gene: TRBV7-3
d_gene: -
CDR3aa: CASSLRVDGGQYF
CDR3nt: TGTGCCAGCAGCCTACGGGTCGACGGGGGGCAGTATTTT

j_gene: TRBJ2-1
abundance: -
v_gene: TRBV15
d_gene: -
CDR3aa: CATSRRTGYYNEQFF
CDR3nt: TGTGCCACCAGCAGACGTACAGGGTACTACAATGAGCAGTTCTTC

j_gene: TRBJ2-2
abundance: -
v_gene: TRBV7-9
d_gene: TRBD1
CDR3aa: CASSSTGGRGELFF
CDR3nt: TGTGCCAGCAGCTCTACAGGGGGCAGGGGGGAGCTGTTTTTT

j_gene: TRBJ1-1
abundance: -
v_gene: TRBV7-8
d_gene: TRBD1
CDR3aa: CASRPQGWTEAFF
CDR3nt: TGTGCCAGCAGACCACAGGGGTGGACTGAAGCTTTCTTT

j_gene: TRBJ1-4
abundance: few
v_gene: TRBV6-6
d_gene: TRBD1
CDR3aa: CASSKDRGNEKLFF
CDR3nt: TGTGCCAGCAGTAAGGACAGGGGGAATGAAAAACTGTTTTTT

j_gene: TRBJ2-1
abundance: -
v_gene: TRBV7-2
d_gene: TRBD2
CDR3aa: CASSFYGGEDEQFF
CDR3nt: TGTGCCAGCAGCTTTTACGGGGGGGAGGATGAGCAGTTCTTC

j_gene: TRBJ2-2
abundance: -
v_gene: TRBV12-3/TRBV12-4
d_gene: -
CDR3aa: CASSPTGTGELFF
CDR3nt: TGTGCCAGCAGTCCGACAGGAACCGGGGAGCTGTTTTTT

j_gene: TRBJ2-5
abundance: -
v_gene: TRBV7-2
d_gene: TRBD2
CDR3aa: CASSRTSGGHQETQYF
CDR3nt: TGTGCCAGCAGCCGGACTAGCGGGGGACACCAAGAGACCCAGTACTTC

j_gene: TRBJ1-1
abundance: -
v_gene: TRBV2
d_gene: -
CDR3aa: CASRSEPSSGTEAFF
CDR3nt: TGTGCCAGCAGGAGCGAACCTAGTTCGGGCACTGAAGCTTTCTTT

j_gene: TRBJ1-2
abundance: -
v_gene: TRBV18
d_gene: -
CDR3aa: CASSPGQTDGYTF
CDR3nt: TGTGCCAGCTCACCAGGGCAAACTGATGGCTACACCTTC

j_gene: TRBJ2-1
abundance: -
v_gene: TRBV10-1
d_gene: -
CDR3aa: CASSETGKNEQFF
CDR3nt: TGCGCCAGCAGTGAAACAGGGAAGAATGAGCAGTTCTTC

j_gene: TRBJ2-5
abundance: -
v_gene: TRBV10-3
d_gene: TRBD2
CDR3aa: CAISGDKVGGGNQETQYF
CDR3nt: TGTGCCATCAGTGGAGATAAGGTCGGGGGGGGAAACCAAGAGACCCAGTACTTC

j_gene: TRBJ2-3
abundance: once
v_gene: TRBV5-6
d_gene: -
CDR3aa: CASSPTLRGGQATDTQYF
CDR3nt: TGTGCCAGCAGCCCGACTCTCCGCGGGGGCCAGGCGACAGATACGCAGTATTTT

j_gene: TRBJ2-7
abundance: few
v_gene: TRBV27
d_gene: -
CDR3aa: CASSFRGPGEQYF
CDR3nt: TGTGCCAGCAGTTTCAGGGGACCGGGAGAGCAGTACTTC

j_gene: TRBJ2-1
abundance: -
v_gene: TRBV5-1
d_gene: -
CDR3aa: CASSLEGDFEQFF
CDR3nt: TGCGCCAGCAGCTTGGAAGGGGATTTTGAGCAGTTCTTC

j_gene: TRBJ2-3
abundance: -
v_gene: TRBV2
d_gene: TRBD1
CDR3aa: CASRDRGYADTQYF
CDR3nt: TGTGCCAGCAGGGACAGGGGATATGCAGATACGCAGTATTTT

j_gene: TRBJ1-2
abundance: -
v_gene: TRBV13
d_gene: -
CDR3aa: CASSLGLNGYTF
CDR3nt: TGTGCCAGCAGCTTAGGACTCAATGGCTACACCTTC

j_gene: TRBJ2-3
abundance: -
v_gene: TRBV7-6
d_gene: TRBD2
CDR3aa: CASSSRDYSPTDTQYF
CDR3nt: TGTGCCAGCAGCTCCCGGGACTATTCTCCCACAGATACGCAGTATTTT

j_gene: TRBJ2-5
abundance: -
v_gene: TRBV5-1
d_gene: TRBD1
CDR3aa: CASSSTDRGLEETQYF
CDR3nt: TGCGCCAGCAGCTCGACAGACAGGGGGTTGGAGGAGACCCAGTACTTC

j_gene: TRBJ1-2
abundance: -
v_gene: TRBV5-1
d_gene: -
CDR3aa: CASSLEQGRYGYTF
CDR3nt: TGCGCCAGCAGCTTGGAACAGGGCCGCTATGGCTACACCTTC

j_gene: TRBJ1-5
abundance: -
v_gene: TRBV24-1
d_gene: -
CDR3aa: CATSDGGEGNQPQHF
CDR3nt: TGTGCCACCAGTGATGGGGGGGAAGGCAATCAGCCCCAGCATTTT

j_gene: TRBJ2-1
abundance: -
v_gene: TRBV25-1
d_gene: TRBD2
CDR3aa: CASSDRLAGVRNEQFF
CDR3nt: TGTGCCAGCAGCGACAGACTAGCGGGGGTACGGAATGAGCAGTTCTTC

j_gene: TRBJ2-2
abundance: once
v_gene: TRBV6-5
d_gene: -
CDR3aa: CACKGTPGELFF
CDR3nt: TGTGCCTGCAAAGGGACACCCGGGGAGCTGTTTTTT

j_gene: TRBJ1-1
abundance: -
v_gene: TRBV12-3/TRBV12-4
d_gene: -
CDR3aa: CASRDSVNTEAFF
CDR3nt: TGTGCCAGCAGGGACAGCGTGAACACTGAAGCTTTCTTT

j_gene: TRBJ2-1
abundance: -
v_gene: TRBV7-2
d_gene: -
CDR3aa: CASSPPPGAYNEQFF
CDR3nt: TGTGCCAGCAGCCCGCCCCCGGGGGCCTACAATGAGCAGTTCTTC

j_gene: TRBJ1-4
abundance: -
v_gene: TRBV5-1
d_gene: -
CDR3aa: CASSLDRLGEKLFF
CDR3nt: TGCGCCAGCAGCTTGGACAGGTTAGGTGAAAAACTGTTTTTT

j_gene: TRBJ1-2
abundance: -
v_gene: TRBV4-1
d_gene: -
CDR3aa: CASSQDGGANYGYTF
CDR3nt: TGCGCCAGCAGCCAAGATGGGGGCGCAAACTATGGCTACACCTTC

j_gene: TRBJ1-2
abundance: -
v_gene: TRBV7-9
d_gene: TRBD1
CDR3aa: CASSAGTVYYGYTF
CDR3nt: TGTGCCAGCAGCGCCGGGACAGTATACTATGGCTACACCTTC